The 27 T cell receptor beta chains given below trace back to one sample, sequenced in a study of T cell responses to AZD1222 COVID-19 vaccine. Repertoires were generated with immunoSEQ multiplex PCR, while TCRdb's copy carries only in-frame clones and drops some. The data hold 50,000 to 65,000 clones, with 70% to 90% observed a single time. Sequenced material: peripheral blood, taken 28 days after the second AZD1222 dose. The receptors were sampled from an adult who received the AZD1222 COVID-19 vaccine.

This clone was found once. The J gene is TRBJ2-2, the V gene TRBV9; D unresolved. The length of the CDR3 is 13 residues. Trimming pared 0 bases from V and 5 bases from J, leaving 5 bases between. Germline CDR1 reads SGDLS; CDR2 reads YYNGEE. The DNA of the CDR3 is TGTGCCAGCAGCGTAGGAGGTACCGGGGAGCTGTTTTTT. Translation gives CASSVGGTGELFF.

This chain links TRBV5-1 with TRBJ2-1, with 12 bases identical to TRBD2. V shed 3 bases, J shed 5 bases, and the junction held 3 bases outside the gene matches. Germline V gives CDR1 SGHRS, CDR2 YFSETQ. The CDR3 spans 15 residues. CDR3 in DNA: TGCGCCAGCAGCTCACTAGCGGGAGGAAACAATGAGCAGTTCTTC. Its protein is CASSSLAGGNNEQFF.

The rearrangement links TRBV19 to TRBJ2-1; D is undetermined. This CDR3 has 15 residues. Trimming left V 5 bases short and J 5 bases short, with 16 bases between. The germline CDR1 and CDR2 sequences are LNHDA and SQIVND (reference sequence). The CDR3 protein is CASSLGPLEHNEQFF. The CDR3 DNA reads as TGTGCCAGTAGTCTCGGTCCCCTAGAACACAATGAGCAGTTCTTC.

V and J are TRBV7-3 and TRBJ1-1; D is ambiguous. The V gene lost 0 bases and the J gene lost 0 bases, with 2 bases spanning the gap. Germline V gene sequence: CDR1 SGHTA, CDR2 FQGTGA. This CDR3 has 13 residues. CDR3 amino acids: CASSLTVNTEAFF. As DNA, the CDR3 is TGTGCCAGCAGCTTAACGGTGAACACTGAAGCTTTCTTT.

The chain couples TRBV7-6 to TRBJ2-7; the match to TRBD1 covers 10 bases. V gave up 5 bases and J gave up 2 bases; unmatched junction bases: 3. Germline assignment: CDR1 SGHVS and CDR2 FNYEAQ. The CDR3 extends over 14 amino acids. CDR3 nucleotides: TGTGCCAGCAGCCCAGGACAGGGGGCCTACGAGCAGTACTTC. Its translation: CASSPGQGAYEQYF.

The chain is built from TRBV7-2 and TRBJ2-7; D is perhaps TRBD2 (5 bases). This CDR3 contains 14 residues. The V gene's germline CDR1 is SGHTA and CDR2 FQGNSA. V lost 4 bases to trimming and J lost 1 base, with 11 bases between them. The CDR3 DNA is TGTGCCAGCAGCTACCGGGGTGATTCCTACGAGCAGTACTTC. Translated, it gives CASSYRGDSYEQYF.

The J gene is TRBJ1-2, the V gene TRBV6-5; D ambiguous. Germline V gives CDR1 MNHEY, CDR2 SVGAGI. This CDR3 contains 13 residues. Trimming cost V 4 bases and J 3 bases, with 9 bases left between them. CDR3 sequence: CASSLESDYGYTF. The CDR3 DNA reads TGTGCCAGCAGTTTGGAAAGTGACTATGGCTACACCTTC.

Written as DNA, the CDR3 is TGTGCCAGCAGCTTCTTCGACGAGCAGTACTTC. Translation: CASSFFDEQYF. The chain combines TRBV5-5 with TRBJ2-7; no firm D call. Trimming pared 2 bases from V and 5 bases from J, leaving 5 bases between. The CDR3 length is 11 residues. CDR1 and CDR2 from the germline V gene are SGHKS and YYEKEE (reference sequence).

This clone has only one observation. The CDR3 spells CASGPRLETQYF. The CDR3, as DNA: TGTGCTAGTGGTCCTAGATTAGAGACCCAGTACTTC. The V gene is TRBV12-5, the J gene TRBJ2-5; D unclear. The CDR3 extends over 12 amino acids. Germline V gene lookup returns CDR1 LGHNT and CDR2 FRNRAP. Between the trimmed V and J ends, which lost 5 bases and 4 bases, there was a span of 8 bases.

The rearrangement uses TRBV14 and TRBJ2-5, with 7 bases matching TRBD1. The germline CDR1 and CDR2 sequences are SGHDN and FVKESK. J was trimmed by 5 bases and V by 5 bases; bases with no gene match: 5. CDR3 size: 13 residues. The CDR3 sequence is CASSKTGWETQYF. CDR3 sequence (DNA): TGTGCCAGCAGCAAGACAGGGTGGGAGACCCAGTACTTC. The full variable domain, its missing parts supplied by reference TRBV14 and TRBJ2-5, is EAGVTQFPSHSVIEKGQTVTLRCDPISGHDNLYWYRRVMGKEIKFLLHFVKESKQDESGMPNNRFLAERTGGTYSTLKVQPAELEDSGVYFCASSKTGWETQYFGPGTRLLVL.

This chain links TRBV6-2 or TRBV6-3 with TRBJ1-5, with D perhaps matching TRBD1 (5 bases). The CDR3 has 15 residues. With 5 bases removed from V and 4 bases from J, the gap between germline ends came to 15 bases. The germline gives CDR1 MNHEY, CDR2 SVGEGT. The CDR3 loop reads CASSTPGGVNQPQHF. The CDR3 coding sequence is TGTGCCAGCAGTACCCCGGGGGGGGTAAATCAGCCCCAGCATTTT.

The rearrangement links TRBV5-8 to TRBJ1-1, with a tentative D call TRBD1 (5 bases). The V and J ends lost 0 bases and 6 bases respectively, with 9 bases between them. The CDR3 extends over 13 amino acids. Germline V lookup: CDR1 SGHTS, CDR2 YDEGEE. The chain's CDR3 is CASSLVGAAEAFF. CDR3 in DNA: TGTGCCAGCAGCTTGGTTGGGGCAGCTGAAGCTTTCTTT.

This chain connects TRBV30 to TRBJ1-4, with 7 positions matching TRBD1. There are 15 residues in the CDR3. Losses at the gene ends were 2 bases for V and 6 bases for J; bases not matched to a gene: 9. Germline V lookup: CDR1 GTSNPN, CDR2 SVGIG (reference sequence). The CDR3: CAWSTTGAVDEKLFF. The CDR3 nucleotides read TGTGCCTGGAGTACAACAGGGGCTGTGGATGAAAAACTGTTTTTT.

The V call is TRBV5-1, the J call TRBJ2-1, with a weak D call TRBD2 (5 bases). Germline V gene lookup returns CDR1 SGHRS and CDR2 YFSETQ. CDR3 length: 16 amino acids. The V end was cut by 0 bases, the J end by 7 bases, with 17 bases between. The CDR3: CASSLDGGRWANEQFF. The CDR3 nucleotides are TGCGCCAGCAGCTTGGATGGCGGGCGCTGGGCTAATGAGCAGTTCTTC. Looking up the rest from reference TRBV5-1 and TRBJ2-1 gives the full variable domain: KAGVTQTPRYLIKTRGQQVTLSCSPISGHRSVSWYQQTPGQGLQFLFEYFSETQRNKGNFPGRFSGRQFSNSRSEMNVSTLELGDSALYLCASSLDGGRWANEQFFGPGTRLTVL.

This chain uses TRBV11-1 with TRBJ2-1, with TRBD2 matching 11 bases. Looked up from germline, CDR1 is SGHAT and CDR2 is FQDESV (reference sequence). J lost 8 bases, V lost 0 bases, and 6 bases had no gene match. There are 16 residues in the CDR3. The CDR3 loop is CASSLALAGVSDEQFF. CDR3 nucleotide sequence: TGTGCCAGCAGCTTAGCACTAGCGGGAGTTTCAGATGAGCAGTTCTTC. Drawing the rest from reference TRBV11-1 and TRBJ2-1, the complete variable domain is EAEVAQSPRYKITEKSQAVAFWCDPISGHATLYWYRQILGQGPELLVQFQDESVVDDSQLPKDRFSAERLKGVDSTLKIQPAELGDSAMYLCASSLALAGVSDEQFFGPGTRLTVL.

J is TRBJ1-6 and V is TRBV2; possibly TRBD1 for D (6 bases). The germline CDR1 and CDR2 sequences are SNHLY and FYNNEI. This CDR3 contains 13 residues. V lost 8 bases and J lost 9, with 14 bases in between. DNA of the CDR3: TGTGCCAGCGTCATAGGGGGTAGTTCACCCCTCCACTTT. It codes for CASVIGGSSPLHF.

The V call is TRBV11-2, the J call TRBJ2-1; D not certain. The germline V gene has CDR1 SGHAT and CDR2 FQNNGV. V lost 0 bases and J lost 14, with 11 bases in between. The CDR3 extends over 12 amino acids. DNA for the CDR3: TGTGCCAGCAGCTTAGATTCGCTAGTAAAGTTCTTC. This gives the protein CASSLDSLVKFF.

V usage is TRBV14 and J usage is TRBJ2-7; 8 bases line up with TRBD2. Germline CDR1 and CDR2: SGHDN and FVKESK. The CDR3 is 17 amino acids. The V segment lost 2 bases and the J segment 6 bases; nucleotides outside the gene matches: 15. DNA for the CDR3: TGTGCCAGCAGCCAAAGGAGGTCAGCGAGCGGGAGATCCGAGCAGTACTTC. Translation: CASSQRRSASGRSEQYF.

The rearrangement uses TRBV4-3 and TRBJ2-7; D remains ambiguous. Trimming removed 0 bases from V and 2 bases from J, with 8 bases in between. This CDR3 comprises 14 residues. The germline V gene encodes CDR1 LGHNA and CDR2 YSLEER. The DNA of the CDR3 is TGCGCCAGCAGCCAAGACGCAGGAACCTACGAGCAGTACTTC. Protein product: CASSQDAGTYEQYF.

A single count supports this clone. V usage is TRBV6-6 and J usage is TRBJ1-6; no clear D gene. The V gene's germline CDR1 is MNHNY and CDR2 SVGAGI (reference sequence). The CDR3 extends over 16 amino acids. V was cut by 2 bases and J by 0 bases, with 8 bases left in between. CDR3 sequence (DNA): TGTGCCAGCAGTTACCCCGCTAGCTCCTATAATTCACCCCTCCACTTT. Translating gives CASSYPASSYNSPLHF.

The chain employs TRBV7-9 and TRBJ1-2; the D gene is possibly TRBD1 (5 bases). Germline V gives CDR1 SEHNR, CDR2 FQNEAQ (reference sequence). The CDR3 spans 14 residues. V lost 5 bases, J lost 2 bases, and 12 bases lay in between. CDR3 nucleotides: TGTGCCAGCAGCCATCAGGGACGGAACTATGGCTACACCTTC. It specifies CASSHQGRNYGYTF.

V usage is TRBV29-1 and J usage is TRBJ1-1; 7 bases are a match to TRBD1. CDR3 length: 14 amino acids. The ends lost 8 bases at V and 1 base at J; junction bases unmatched: 10. The germline V gene has CDR1 SQVTM and CDR2 ANQGSEA. This CDR3 reads CSIARQGKNTEAFF. The CDR3 DNA reads as TGCAGCATTGCCCGACAGGGAAAGAACACTGAAGCTTTCTTT.

The V gene is TRBV6-2 or TRBV6-3, the J gene TRBJ2-3; TRBD1 or TRBD2 may be the D gene (5 bases each). This CDR3 has 15 residues. V lost 5 bases, J lost 1 base, and 13 bases lay in between. CDR1 and CDR2 from the germline V gene are MNHEY and SVGEGT. The CDR3 here is CASSDGGSGTDTQYF. DNA for the CDR3: TGTGCCAGCAGTGATGGGGGATCGGGCACAGATACGCAGTATTTT.

This clone was picked up one time. The chain recombines TRBV19 with TRBJ2-7, with D perhaps TRBD2 (5 bases). The CDR3 runs to 14 residues. Germline V gene lookup returns CDR1 LNHDA and CDR2 SQIVND (reference sequence). V lost 1 base and J lost 4, with 11 bases in between. CDR3: CASSIAGINYEQYF. CDR3 nucleotide sequence: TGTGCCAGTAGTATAGCGGGAATCAATTACGAGCAGTACTTC.

This clone occurred a few times. V and J are TRBV13 and TRBJ1-1; no definite D call. The germline V gene has CDR1 PRHDT and CDR2 FYEKMQ (reference sequence). The V end was cut by 5 bases, the J end by 1 base, with 14 bases between. The CDR3 has 15 amino acids. CDR3 region: CASSRVPWRNTEAFF. In DNA, the CDR3 is TGTGCCAGCAGCCGCGTCCCGTGGAGGAACACTGAAGCTTTCTTT.

The DNA of the CDR3 is TGCAGCGTTGAAGACCAAGAGACCCAGTACTTC. It codes for CSVEDQETQYF. The J gene is TRBJ2-5, the V gene TRBV29-1; D uncertain. Germline V gene sequence: CDR1 SQVTM, CDR2 ANQGSEA. This CDR3 is 11 amino acids long. V lost 0 bases, J lost 1 base, and 0 bases lay in between.

V usage is TRBV2 and J usage is TRBJ2-7; D may be TRBD2 (5 bases). Germline V gene lookup returns CDR1 SNHLY and CDR2 FYNNEI. The ends were cut back, 6 bases at V and 6 bases at J, with 15 bases in the middle. CDR3 length: 13 residues. The CDR3: CASSRTVRGEQYF. CDR3 in DNA: TGTGCCAGCAGCCGAACTGTCCGGGGCGAGCAGTACTTC.